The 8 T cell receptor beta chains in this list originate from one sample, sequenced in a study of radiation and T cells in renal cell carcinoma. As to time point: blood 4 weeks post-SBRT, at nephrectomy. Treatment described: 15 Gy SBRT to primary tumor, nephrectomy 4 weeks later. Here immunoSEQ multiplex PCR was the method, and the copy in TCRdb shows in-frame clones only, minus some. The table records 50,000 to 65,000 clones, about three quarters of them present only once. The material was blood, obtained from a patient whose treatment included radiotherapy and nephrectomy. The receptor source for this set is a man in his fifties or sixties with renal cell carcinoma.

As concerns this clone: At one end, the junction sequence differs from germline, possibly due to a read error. Here the CDR3 DNA reads TGTGCCAGCAGTTCCCGACTAGCGGGGGGGTACAGTGAGCAGTTCTTC. It encodes CASSSRLAGGYSEQFF. V gene TRBV7-6 combines with J gene TRBJ2-1, with TRBD2 identical over 14 bases. Germline V gene lookup returns CDR1 SGHVS and CDR2 FNYEAQ. The CDR3 has 16 residues.

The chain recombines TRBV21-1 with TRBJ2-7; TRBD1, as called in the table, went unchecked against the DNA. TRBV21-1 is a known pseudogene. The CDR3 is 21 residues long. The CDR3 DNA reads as TGTGCCAGCAGCAAAGCGCTTTTAGGTGACAGGAGCAACCTTCGGGGATACGAGCAGTACTTC. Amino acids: CASSKALLGDRSNLRGYEQYF.

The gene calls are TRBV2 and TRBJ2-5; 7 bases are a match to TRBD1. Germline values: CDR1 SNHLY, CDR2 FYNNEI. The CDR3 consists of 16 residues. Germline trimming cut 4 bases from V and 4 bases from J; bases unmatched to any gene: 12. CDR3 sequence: CASSAPLQGVGETQYF. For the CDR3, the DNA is TGTGCCAGCAGTGCCCCCCTCCAGGGGGTGGGAGAGACCCAGTACTTC. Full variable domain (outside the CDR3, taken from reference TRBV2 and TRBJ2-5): EPEVTQTPSHQVTQMGQEVILRCVPISNHLYFYWYRQILGQKVEFLVSFYNNEISEKSEIFDDQFSVERPDGSNFTLKIRSTKLEDSAMYFCASSAPLQGVGETQYFGPGTRLLVL.

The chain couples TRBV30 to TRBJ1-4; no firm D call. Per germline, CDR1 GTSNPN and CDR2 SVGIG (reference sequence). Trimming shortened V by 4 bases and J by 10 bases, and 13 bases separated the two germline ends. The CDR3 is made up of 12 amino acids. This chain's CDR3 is CAWTGSGGKLFF. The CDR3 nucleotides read TGTGCCTGGACAGGATCCGGCGGAAAACTGTTTTTT.

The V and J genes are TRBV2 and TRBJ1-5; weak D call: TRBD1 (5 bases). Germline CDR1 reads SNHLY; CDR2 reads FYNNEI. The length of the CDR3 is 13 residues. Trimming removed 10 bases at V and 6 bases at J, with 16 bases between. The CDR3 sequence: CAKGSWEGQPQHF. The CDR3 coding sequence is TGTGCCAAGGGGTCCTGGGAGGGTCAGCCCCAGCATTTT.

CDR3 nucleotides: TGTGCCAGCTCCCGGAAAGGTGACAGTCCTAATGAAAAACTGTTTTTT. Its translation is CASSRKGDSPNEKLFF. This chain links TRBV18 with TRBJ1-4; D perhaps matches TRBD1 (5 bases). The CDR3 contains 16 residues. V shed 6 bases and J shed 3 bases, with 17 bases lying between them. The V gene's germline CDR1 is KGHSH and CDR2 LQKENI.

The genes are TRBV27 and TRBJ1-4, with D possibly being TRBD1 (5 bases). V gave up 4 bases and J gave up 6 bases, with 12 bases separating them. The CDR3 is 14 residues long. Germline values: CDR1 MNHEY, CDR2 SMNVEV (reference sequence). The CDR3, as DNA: TGTGCCAGCAGTTGGGGGAGGGGCCATGAAAAACTGTTTTTT. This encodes CASSWGRGHEKLFF.

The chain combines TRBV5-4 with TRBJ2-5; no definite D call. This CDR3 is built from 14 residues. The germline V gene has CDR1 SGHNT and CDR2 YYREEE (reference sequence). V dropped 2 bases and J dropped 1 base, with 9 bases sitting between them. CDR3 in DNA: TGTGCCAGCAGCTTCGCAGGCTTCCAAGAGACCCAGTACTTC. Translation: CASSFAGFQETQYF. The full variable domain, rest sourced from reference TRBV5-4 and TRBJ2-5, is ETGVTQSPTHLIKTRGQQVTLRCSSQSGHNTVSWYQQALGQGPQFIFQYYREEENGRGNFPPRFSGLQFPNYSSELNVNALELDDSALYLCASSFAGFQETQYFGPGTRLLVL.